This T cell receptor (beta chain) was obtained from a study of cytomegalovirus exposure and HLA in healthy donors. Points from the study as a whole: Later work found most CMV-associated TCR beta chains apparently HLA-restricted.

The PCR had 60 Vbeta and 13 Jbeta primers. Clones were read by immunoSEQ multiplex PCR, and TCRdb kept only the in-frame ones, dropping some. The data contain 90,000 to 100,000 clones, less than 70% of them seen just once; the ten biggest clones take up over 1%. With regard to this clone: Its target is unknown. Other DNA sequences of this sample code for an identical CDR3.

This CDR3 has 13 amino acids. Per germline, CDR1 LNHDA and CDR2 SQIVND (reference sequence). The V gene lost 6 bases and the J gene lost 4 bases, with 10 bases spanning the gap. The specimen was PBMCs. The chain has TRBV19 and TRBJ1-5; D may be TRBD1 (6 bases). This clonotype originated in a female donor in good health and CMV-seronegative. Here the CDR3 reads CASSPQGNQPQHF. Here the CDR3 DNA reads TGTGCCAGTAGCCCCCAGGGGAATCAGCCCCAGCATTTT. Supplemented by reference TRBV19 and TRBJ1-5, the full variable domain reads DGGITQSPKYLFRKEGQNVTLSCEQNLNHDAMYWYRQDPGQGLRLIYYSQIVNDFQKGDIAEGYSVSREKKESFPLTVTSAQKNPTAFYLCASSPQGNQPQHFGDGTRLSIL.